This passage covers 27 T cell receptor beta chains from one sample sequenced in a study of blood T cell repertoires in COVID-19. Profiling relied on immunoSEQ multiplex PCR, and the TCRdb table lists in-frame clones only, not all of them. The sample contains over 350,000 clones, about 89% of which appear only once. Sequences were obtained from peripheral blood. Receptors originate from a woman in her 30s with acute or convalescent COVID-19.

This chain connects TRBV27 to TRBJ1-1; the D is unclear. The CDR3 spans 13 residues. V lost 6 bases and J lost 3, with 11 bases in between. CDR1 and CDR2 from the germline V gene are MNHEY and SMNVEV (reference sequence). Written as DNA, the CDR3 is TGTGCCAGCAGCTATACAGACGACACTGAAGCTTTCTTT. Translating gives CASSYTDDTEAFF.

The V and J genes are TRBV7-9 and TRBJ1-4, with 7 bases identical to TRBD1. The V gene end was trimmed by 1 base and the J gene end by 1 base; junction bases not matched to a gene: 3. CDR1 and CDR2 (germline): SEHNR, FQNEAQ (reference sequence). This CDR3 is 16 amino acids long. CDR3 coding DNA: TGTGCCAGCAGCTTAGGACAGGGCGGAACTAATGAAAAACTGTTTTTT. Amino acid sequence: CASSLGQGGTNEKLFF.

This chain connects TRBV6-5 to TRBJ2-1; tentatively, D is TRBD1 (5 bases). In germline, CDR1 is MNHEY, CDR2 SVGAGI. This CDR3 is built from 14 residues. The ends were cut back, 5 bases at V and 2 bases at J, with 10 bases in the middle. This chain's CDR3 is CASSPGATYNEQFF. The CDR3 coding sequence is TGTGCCAGCAGTCCTGGGGCGACCTACAATGAGCAGTTCTTC.

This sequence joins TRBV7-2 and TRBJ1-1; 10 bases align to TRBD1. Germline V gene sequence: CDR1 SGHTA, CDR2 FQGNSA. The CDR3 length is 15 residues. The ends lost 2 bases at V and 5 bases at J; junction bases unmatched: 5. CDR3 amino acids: CASSLRTGGVTEAFF. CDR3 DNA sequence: TGTGCCAGCAGCTTAAGGACAGGGGGAGTGACTGAAGCTTTCTTT.

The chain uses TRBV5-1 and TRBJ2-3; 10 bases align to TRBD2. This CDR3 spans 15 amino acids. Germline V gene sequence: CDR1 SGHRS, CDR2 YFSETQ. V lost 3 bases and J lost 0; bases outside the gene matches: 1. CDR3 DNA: TGCGCCAGCAGCTATAGCGGGGGGAGCACAGATACGCAGTATTTT. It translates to CASSYSGGSTDTQYF.

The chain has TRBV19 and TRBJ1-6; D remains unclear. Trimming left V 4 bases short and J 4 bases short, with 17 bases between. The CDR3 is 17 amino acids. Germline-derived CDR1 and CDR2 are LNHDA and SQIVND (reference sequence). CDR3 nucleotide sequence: TGTGCCAGTAGTACCCACCCGGGGTCGGTGTATAATTCACCCCTCCACTTT. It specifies CASSTHPGSVYNSPLHF.

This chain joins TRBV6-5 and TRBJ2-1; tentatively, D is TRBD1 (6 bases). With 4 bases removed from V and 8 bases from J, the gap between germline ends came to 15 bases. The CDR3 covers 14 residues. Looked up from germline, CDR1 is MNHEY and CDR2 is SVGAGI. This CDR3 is CASSFNRAGDEQFF. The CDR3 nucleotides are TGTGCCAGCAGTTTCAACAGGGCCGGCGATGAGCAGTTCTTC.

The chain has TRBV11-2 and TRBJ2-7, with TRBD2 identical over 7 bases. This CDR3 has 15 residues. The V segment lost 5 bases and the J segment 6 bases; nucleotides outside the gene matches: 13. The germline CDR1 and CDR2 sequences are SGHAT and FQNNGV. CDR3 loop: CASSPLAGLRAEQYF. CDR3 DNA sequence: TGTGCCAGCAGCCCATTAGCGGGTCTCCGGGCCGAGCAGTACTTC.

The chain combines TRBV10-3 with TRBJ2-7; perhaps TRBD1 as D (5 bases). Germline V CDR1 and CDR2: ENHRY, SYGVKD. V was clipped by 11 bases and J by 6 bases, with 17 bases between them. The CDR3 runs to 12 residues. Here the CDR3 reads CAAGPGMGEQYF. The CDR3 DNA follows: TGTGCCGCAGGACCAGGGATGGGCGAGCAGTACTTC.

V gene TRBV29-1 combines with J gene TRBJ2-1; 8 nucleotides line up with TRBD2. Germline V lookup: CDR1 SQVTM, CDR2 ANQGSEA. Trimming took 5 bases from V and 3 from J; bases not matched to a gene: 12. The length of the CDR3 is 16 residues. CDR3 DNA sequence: TGCAGCGTTTTAGGGGGTAGCGGGGCGTTCTACAATGAGCAGTTCTTC. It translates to CSVLGGSGAFYNEQFF.

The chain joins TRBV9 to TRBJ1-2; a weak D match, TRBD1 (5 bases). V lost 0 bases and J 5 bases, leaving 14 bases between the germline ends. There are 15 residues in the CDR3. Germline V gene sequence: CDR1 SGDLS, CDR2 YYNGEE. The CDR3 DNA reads TGTGCCAGCAGCGTAGGAGGGGCGGGAGGTTATGGCTACACCTTC. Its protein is CASSVGGAGGYGYTF.

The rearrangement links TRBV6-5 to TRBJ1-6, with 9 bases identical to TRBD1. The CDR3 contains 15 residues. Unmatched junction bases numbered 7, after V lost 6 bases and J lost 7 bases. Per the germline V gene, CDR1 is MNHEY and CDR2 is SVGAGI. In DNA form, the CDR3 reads TGTGCCAGCAGAACAGGGGGCTTAGGGAATTCACCCCTCCACTTT. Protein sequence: CASRTGGLGNSPLHF.

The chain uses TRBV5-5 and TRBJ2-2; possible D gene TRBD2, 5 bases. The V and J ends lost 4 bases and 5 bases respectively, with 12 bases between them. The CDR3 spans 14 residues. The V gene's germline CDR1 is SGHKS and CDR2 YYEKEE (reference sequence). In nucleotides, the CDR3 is TGTGCCAGCAGCCCCGGAGGAGTTACCGGGGAGCTGTTTTTT. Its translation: CASSPGGVTGELFF. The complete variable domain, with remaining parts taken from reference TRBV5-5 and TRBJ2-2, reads DAGVTQSPTHLIKTRGQQVTLRCSPISGHKSVSWYQQVLGQGPQFIFQYYEKEERGRGNFPDRFSARQFPNYSSELNVNALLLGDSALYLCASSPGGVTGELFFGEGSRLTVL.

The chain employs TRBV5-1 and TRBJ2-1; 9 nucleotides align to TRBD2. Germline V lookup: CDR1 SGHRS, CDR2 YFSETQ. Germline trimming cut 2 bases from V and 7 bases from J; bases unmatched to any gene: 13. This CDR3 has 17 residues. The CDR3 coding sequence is TGCGCCAGCAGCTTTGGTGCGGGGGGGCCAATAAGTAATGAGCAGTTCTTC. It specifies CASSFGAGGPISNEQFF.

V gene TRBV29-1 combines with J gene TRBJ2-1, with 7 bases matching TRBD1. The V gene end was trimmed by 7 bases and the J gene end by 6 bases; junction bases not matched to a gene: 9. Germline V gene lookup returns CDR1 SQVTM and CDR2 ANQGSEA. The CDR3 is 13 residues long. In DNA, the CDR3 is TGCAGCGCCTTAACAGGGGTAGGCAATGAGCAGTTCTTC. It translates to CSALTGVGNEQFF.

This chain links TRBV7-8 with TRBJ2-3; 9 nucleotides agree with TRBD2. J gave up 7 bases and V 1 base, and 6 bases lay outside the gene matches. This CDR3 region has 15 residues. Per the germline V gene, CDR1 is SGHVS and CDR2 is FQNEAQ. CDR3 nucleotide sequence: TGTGCCAGCAGCTTAGTCTTGGCGGGGGGGTATACGCAGTATTTT. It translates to CASSLVLAGGYTQYF.

CDR3 sequence (DNA): TGTGCCAGCAGCCAAGTATGGCAGCGGATGGGCTCCTATAATTCACCCCTCCACTTT. Its translation is CASSQVWQRMGSYNSPLHF. This chain uses TRBV3-1 (or the pseudogene TRBV3-2) with TRBJ1-6, with D unresolved. The CDR3 is 19 residues long. Deletions cut 1 base from V and 0 bases from J, with 16 bases between. CDR1 and CDR2 from the germline V gene are LGHDT and YNNKEL (reference sequence).

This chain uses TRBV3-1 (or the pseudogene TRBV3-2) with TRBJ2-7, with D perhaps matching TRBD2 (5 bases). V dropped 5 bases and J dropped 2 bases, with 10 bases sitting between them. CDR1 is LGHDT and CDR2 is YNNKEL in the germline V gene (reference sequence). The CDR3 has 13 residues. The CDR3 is CASSSQRAYEQYF. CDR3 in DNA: TGTGCCAGCAGCTCCCAGAGGGCCTACGAGCAGTACTTC.

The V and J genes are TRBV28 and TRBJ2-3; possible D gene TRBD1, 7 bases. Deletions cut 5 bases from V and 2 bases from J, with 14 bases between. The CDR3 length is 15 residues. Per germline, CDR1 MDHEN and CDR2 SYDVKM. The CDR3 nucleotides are TGTGCCAGCAGTCTGAGGAGGGGGCCCACAGATACGCAGTATTTT. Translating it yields CASSLRRGPTDTQYF.

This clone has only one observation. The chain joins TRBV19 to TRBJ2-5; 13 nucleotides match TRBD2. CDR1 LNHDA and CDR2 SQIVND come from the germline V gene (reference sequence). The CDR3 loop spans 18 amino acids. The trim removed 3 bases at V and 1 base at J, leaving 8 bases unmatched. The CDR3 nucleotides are TGTGCCAGTAGTATCCGACTAGCGGGGGGCGCGTCCCAAGAGACCCAGTACTTC. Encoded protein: CASSIRLAGGASQETQYF.

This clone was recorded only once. CDR3: CASSLSSGYTF. Written as DNA, the CDR3 is TGTGCCAGCAGCTTATCGAGTGGCTACACCTTC. The genes are TRBV7-9 and TRBJ1-2; D is undetermined. V shed 2 bases and J shed 7 bases, with 5 bases lying between them. The length of the CDR3 is 11 residues. Germline assignment: CDR1 SEHNR and CDR2 FQNEAQ (reference sequence).

This CDR3 reads CASSPGQADEQFF. The CDR3 DNA follows: TGTGCCAGCTCACCCGGACAGGCGGATGAGCAGTTCTTC. The chain combines TRBV18 with TRBJ2-1, with 7 bases matching TRBD1. Germline loops: CDR1 KGHSH, CDR2 LQKENI. V trimming: 3 bases; J trimming: 8 bases; junction bases outside the gene matches: 4. The CDR3 totals 13 residues.

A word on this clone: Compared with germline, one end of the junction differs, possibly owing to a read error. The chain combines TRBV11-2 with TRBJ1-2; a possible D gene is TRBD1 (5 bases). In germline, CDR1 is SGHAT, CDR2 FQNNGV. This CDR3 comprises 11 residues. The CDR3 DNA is TGTGCCAGCAGCTTAGATCGGCGGGGGGCCTTC. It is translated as CASSLDRRGAF.

CDR3 in amino acids: CASSPPGSTATNEKLFF. For the CDR3, the DNA is TGTGCCAGCAGCCCCCCCGGGTCGACTGCAACTAATGAAAAACTGTTTTTT. The V call is TRBV7-9, the J call TRBJ1-4; no reliable D call. The germline V gene has CDR1 SEHNR and CDR2 FQNEAQ (reference sequence). The V end lost 5 bases, the J end lost 0 bases, and 16 bases lay between the germline ends. CDR3 length equals 17 residues.

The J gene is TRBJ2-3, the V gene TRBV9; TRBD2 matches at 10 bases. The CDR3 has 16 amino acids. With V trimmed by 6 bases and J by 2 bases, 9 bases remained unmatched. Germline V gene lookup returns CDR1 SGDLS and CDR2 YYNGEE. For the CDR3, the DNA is TGTGCCAGCACCCTTAGCGGGGGGCCATACACAGATACGCAGTATTTT. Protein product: CASTLSGGPYTDTQYF.

The CDR3: CASSYGNWDRGNQPQHF. The CDR3 DNA sequence: TGTGCCAGCAGTTACGGGAATTGGGACAGGGGCAATCAGCCCCAGCATTTT. The chain employs TRBV6-2 or TRBV6-3 and TRBJ1-5, with 9 bases lining up with TRBD1. The length of the CDR3 is 17 residues. V shed 2 bases, J shed 2 bases, and the junction held 7 bases outside the gene matches. CDR1 and CDR2 from the germline V gene are MNHEY and SVGEGT.

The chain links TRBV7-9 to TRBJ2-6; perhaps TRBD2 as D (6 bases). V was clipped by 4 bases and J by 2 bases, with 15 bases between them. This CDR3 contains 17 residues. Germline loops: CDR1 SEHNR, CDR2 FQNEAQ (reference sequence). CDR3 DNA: TGTGCCAGCAGCTCCCCGGGCAGGGAGGCTGGGGCCAACGTCCTGACTTTC. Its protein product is CASSSPGREAGANVLTF.